These 24 T cell receptor beta chains share one sample of origin, sequenced in a study of molecular identifiers for immune sequencing clone quantification. TCRdb processed the PCR reads anew with MiXCR; each CDR3 protein has one entry. Of under 800,000 distinct CDR3 sequences listed, about 25% are singletons. Sequenced input: naive CD8+ T cells from blood, with Jurkat cell RNA spiked in. The subset denotes: FACS-sorted CD8+CD4-CCR7+CD45RA+ naive T cells. These TCRs come from a human donor in good health. Some libraries in this study had Jurkat cell RNA spiked in.

In its sample, this clonotype was seen a few times. This chain connects TRBV20-1 to TRBJ2-7, with 10 bases lining up with TRBD2. The ends lost 2 bases at V and 1 base at J; junction bases unmatched: 5. Germline V gene lookup returns CDR1 DFQATT and CDR2 SNEGSKA (reference sequence). CDR3 length equals 15 residues. The CDR3 here is CSARWLAGDSYEQYF. CDR3 sequence (DNA): TGCAGTGCTAGATGGCTAGCGGGAGATTCCTACGAGCAGTACTTC.

This sequence joins TRBV30 and TRBJ1-1; D is ambiguous. The CDR3 is 13 amino acids. V was trimmed by 7 bases and J by 0 bases, leaving 12 bases between them. The germline V gene encodes CDR1 GTSNPN and CDR2 SVGIG (reference sequence). CDR3 region: CAYAEGMNTEAFF. CDR3 bases: TGTGCCTACGCGGAGGGCATGAACACTGAAGCTTTCTTT.

This clonotype has at least ten counts. The gene calls are TRBV6-1 and TRBJ2-3; 7 bases are a match to TRBD1. V lost 2 bases and J lost 0; bases outside the gene matches: 17. In germline, CDR1 is MNHNS, CDR2 SASEGT. CDR3 length: 20 amino acids. The CDR3 region has the DNA TGTGCCAGCAGTGAAACCCAACTTGAGACAGGGCGATTGAGCACAGATACGCAGTATTTT. Translating it yields CASSETQLETGRLSTDTQYF.

The chain joins TRBV20-1 to TRBJ1-6; 8 positions match TRBD1. V lost 4 bases to trimming and J lost 0 bases; unmatched junction nucleotides: 8. CDR1 DFQATT and CDR2 SNEGSKA come from the germline V gene (reference sequence). CDR3 size: 17 residues. CDR3 amino acids: CSANDDRGYSYNSPLHF. DNA of the CDR3: TGCAGTGCTAACGACGACAGGGGTTACTCCTATAATTCACCCCTCCACTTT.

The chain employs TRBV11-2 and TRBJ1-2; a possible D gene is TRBD1 (6 bases). CDR3 size: 15 residues. Germline lookup yields CDR1 SGHAT and CDR2 FQNNGV. The V gene lost 6 bases and the J gene lost 1 base, with 15 bases spanning the gap. This chain's CDR3 is CASRGWDILNYGYTF. CDR3 in DNA: TGTGCCAGCAGGGGTTGGGACATACTTAACTATGGCTACACCTTC.

The chain has TRBV4-1 and TRBJ2-2, with 10 bases that match TRBD1. Germline lookup yields CDR1 MGHRA and CDR2 YSYEKL. This CDR3 spans 16 amino acids. J gave up 5 bases and V 2 bases, and 5 bases lay outside the gene matches. CDR3 amino acids: CASSQPRQGATGELFF. In DNA form, the CDR3 reads TGCGCCAGCAGCCAACCCCGACAGGGGGCGACCGGGGAGCTGTTTTTT.

Of note for this clonotype: With a much larger clone just one base away, this may be a read error. The genes are TRBV9 and TRBJ1-2; D is ambiguous. The CDR3 contains 11 residues. Germline V gene lookup returns CDR1 SGDLS and CDR2 YYNGEE. Trimming left V 0 bases short and J 5 bases short, with 2 bases between. The chain's CDR3 is CASSVAYGYTF. Here the CDR3 DNA reads TGTGCCAGCAGCGTAGCGTATGGCTACACCTTC.

The V and J genes are TRBV20-1 and TRBJ1-1; D may be TRBD1 (5 bases). There are 15 residues in the CDR3. V lost 2 bases and J lost 2, with 15 bases in between. The V gene's germline CDR1 is DFQATT and CDR2 SNEGSKA (reference sequence). The CDR3 here is CSARSFTGLNTEAFF. The CDR3 DNA reads as TGCAGTGCTAGATCTTTTACAGGACTAAACACTGAAGCTTTCTTT.

This sequence joins TRBV7-9 and TRBJ2-2; D may be TRBD2 (6 bases). Trimming pared 1 base from V and 8 bases from J, leaving 17 bases between. Germline V gene data show CDR1 as SEHNR and CDR2 as FQNEAQ (reference sequence). The CDR3 covers 16 residues. The CDR3 protein is CASSLEEGLHRGELFF. As DNA, the CDR3 is TGTGCCAGCAGCTTAGAGGAGGGACTGCACCGGGGGGAGCTGTTTTTT.

The chain combines TRBV6-2 or TRBV6-3 with TRBJ2-2; D is perhaps TRBD2 (6 bases). Trimming shortened V by 5 bases and J by 7 bases, and 14 bases separated the two germline ends. CDR1 and CDR2 (germline): MNHEY, SVGEGT. The length of the CDR3 is 14 residues. The CDR3 reads CASSSPGDGGELFF. The CDR3 bases are TGTGCCAGCAGTAGCCCGGGGGACGGCGGGGAGCTGTTTTTT.

V usage is TRBV20-1 and J usage is TRBJ2-7; D ambiguous. Germline V gives CDR1 DFQATT, CDR2 SNEGSKA (reference sequence). Trimming shortened V by 3 bases and J by 0 bases, and 15 bases separated the two germline ends. The length of the CDR3 is 15 residues. For the CDR3, the DNA is TGCAGTGCTAGTGGGTCCGGTTCCATCTCCTACGAGCAGTACTTC. It encodes CSASGSGSISYEQYF.

The chain recombines TRBV12-3 or TRBV12-4 with TRBJ2-1; D call uncertain. CDR3 size: 12 residues. The V end was cut by 5 bases, the J end by 10 bases, with 12 bases between. The DNA of the CDR3 is TGTGCCAGCAGTCCTTCCCTGCGAGAGCAGTTCTTC. Its protein product is CASSPSLREQFF.

This clonotype came up once. Mismatch with germline at one junction end may stem from a read error. J is TRBJ2-7 and V is TRBV13, with 8 bases matching TRBD1. The CDR3 is 15 amino acids. Germline lookup yields CDR1 PRHDT and CDR2 FYEKMQ (reference sequence). This chain's CDR3 is CASSSSDRGGYEQNF. The CDR3 region has the DNA TGTGCCAGCAGCTCCTCCGACAGGGGAGGCTACGAGCAGAACTTC.

This clonotype has a handful of counts. The rearrangement links TRBV30 to TRBJ1-4; no reliable D call. Germline V gene sequence: CDR1 GTSNPN, CDR2 SVGIG (reference sequence). V gave up 3 bases and J gave up 7 bases, with 18 bases separating them. The CDR3 has 15 residues. The CDR3 loop is CAWSLGVTFGEKLFF. CDR3 in DNA: TGTGCCTGGAGCCTCGGCGTGACATTCGGTGAAAAACTGTTTTTT.

This clonotype was observed a handful of times. The chain employs TRBV30 and TRBJ2-7; D remains unclear. Germline assignment: CDR1 GTSNPN and CDR2 SVGIG (reference sequence). The CDR3 is 13 amino acids. Trimming removed 2 bases at V and 2 bases at J, with 10 bases between. The CDR3 DNA reads TGTGCCTGGAGTCCCGGGTTTACCTACGAGCAGTACTTC. Amino acids: CAWSPGFTYEQYF.

The CDR3 DNA reads as TGTGCCAGCAGCTTAGATACGGGGATTTTTTCCTACGAGCAGTACTTC. Encoded protein: CASSLDTGIFSYEQYF. The chain combines TRBV11-2 with TRBJ2-7; D perhaps matches TRBD2 (5 bases). The CDR3 spans 16 residues. Trimming left V 0 bases short and J 1 base short, with 13 bases between. Per the germline V gene, CDR1 is SGHAT and CDR2 is FQNNGV.

The table lists this clonotype with many counts. The chain is built from TRBV7-2 and TRBJ1-1; D is possibly TRBD1 (6 bases). V was shortened by 4 bases and J by 5 bases, with 11 bases between the two germline ends. Germline CDR1 and CDR2: SGHTA and FQGNSA. The CDR3 sequence is 13 residues long. The CDR3 reads CASSYRDVTEAFF. The DNA for the CDR3 is TGTGCCAGCAGCTACAGGGACGTGACTGAAGCTTTCTTT. The whole variable domain, filled in from reference TRBV7-2 and TRBJ1-1, reads GAGVSQSPSNKVTEKGKDVELRCDPISGHTALYWYRQSLGQGLEFLIYFQGNSAPDKSGLPSDRFSAERTGGSVSTLTIQRTQQEDSAVYLCASSYRDVTEAFFGQGTRLTVV.

This clonotype was observed a few times. The chain combines TRBV3-1 with TRBJ2-7; 12 bases match TRBD2. The CDR3 contains 15 residues. Unmatched junction bases numbered 4, after V lost 3 bases and J lost 4 bases. Per germline, CDR1 LGHDT and CDR2 YNNKEL (reference sequence). The chain's CDR3 is CASSQLAGGRYEQYF. The DNA for the CDR3 is TGTGCCAGCAGCCAGCTAGCGGGGGGGCGGTACGAGCAGTACTTC.

With respect to this clonotype: With a much larger clone just one base away, this may be a read error. The rearrangement links TRBV7-9 to TRBJ1-1; D perhaps matches TRBD1 (6 bases). This CDR3 comprises 15 residues. Germline V gene lookup returns CDR1 SEHNR and CDR2 FQNEAQ (reference sequence). CDR3: CASSLVRGGNTEASF. CDR3 nucleotides: TGTGCCAGCAGCTTAGTCAGGGGAGGAAACACTGAAGCTTCCTTT.

This clonotype was picked up many times. The chain couples TRBV7-9 to TRBJ2-3; 8 positions agree with TRBD2. The germline V gene encodes CDR1 SEHNR and CDR2 FQNEAQ (reference sequence). Trimming cost V 3 bases and J 1 base; bases outside gene matches: 9. This CDR3 has 17 amino acids. CDR3 DNA sequence: TGTGCCAGCAGCTTTCCTCTACTAGCGGACGGCACAGATACGCAGTATTTT. Its translation: CASSFPLLADGTDTQYF.

This clonotype was found many times. This sequence joins TRBV20-1 and TRBJ2-7, with D maybe TRBD2 (5 bases). CDR3 length equals 13 residues. Germline V gene lookup returns CDR1 DFQATT and CDR2 SNEGSKA (reference sequence). V was clipped by 4 bases and J by 0 bases, with 10 bases between them. CDR3 sequence (DNA): TGCAGTGCTACCGGGGATTTCTCCTACGAGCAGTACTTC. Encoded protein: CSATGDFSYEQYF.

A note on this clonotype: This could be a read error, since a much larger clone is one nucleotide away. Because it lacks the conserved phenylalanine or tryptophan at the end, this CDR3 is likely a read error. The chain carries TRBV7-9 and TRBJ1-1; 10 bases are shared with TRBD1. The CDR3 runs to 15 residues. Per the germline V gene, CDR1 is SEHNR and CDR2 is FQNEAQ (reference sequence). Germline trimming cut 6 bases from V and 5 bases from J; bases unmatched to any gene: 9. CDR3: CASSSRDRGSTEAFS. The CDR3, as DNA: TGTGCCAGCAGTAGTCGGGACAGGGGAAGTACTGAAGCTTTCTCT.

CDR3 DNA sequence: TGTGCCAGCAGTAGGGACGGTAACAATGAGCAGTTCTTC. Protein sequence: CASSRDGNNEQFF. This rearrangement joins TRBV6-5 to TRBJ2-1; D might be TRBD1 or TRBD2, each matching 5 bases. The CDR3 consists of 13 residues. Trimming removed 5 bases from V and 5 bases from J, with 10 bases in between. Germline V gene data show CDR1 as MNHEY and CDR2 as SVGAGI.

Points on this clonotype: This could be a read error, since a much larger clone is one nucleotide away. The CDR3 bases are TGTGCCAGCAGCGATAACAGGGGGCGGCCCCAGCATTTT. Its protein is CASSDNRGRPQHF. The J gene is TRBJ1-5, the V gene TRBV5-6, with TRBD1 identical over 9 bases. CDR3 length: 13 residues. V lost 4 bases, J lost 9 bases, and 5 bases stayed unmatched. Germline V gene data show CDR1 as SGHDT and CDR2 as YYEEEE.